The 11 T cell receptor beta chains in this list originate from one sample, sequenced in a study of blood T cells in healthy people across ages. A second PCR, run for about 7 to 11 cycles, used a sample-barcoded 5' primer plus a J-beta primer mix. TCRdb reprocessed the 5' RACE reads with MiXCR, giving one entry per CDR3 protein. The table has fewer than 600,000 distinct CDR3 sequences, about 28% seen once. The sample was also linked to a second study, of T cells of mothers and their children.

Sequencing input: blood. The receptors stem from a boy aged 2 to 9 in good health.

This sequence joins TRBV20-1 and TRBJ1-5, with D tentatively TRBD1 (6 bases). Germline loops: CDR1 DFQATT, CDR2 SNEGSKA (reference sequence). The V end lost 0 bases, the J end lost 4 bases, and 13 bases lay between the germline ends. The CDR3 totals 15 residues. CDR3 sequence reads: CSARETGPGNQPQHF. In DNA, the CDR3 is TGCAGTGCTAGAGAGACAGGCCCAGGGAATCAGCCCCAGCATTTT.

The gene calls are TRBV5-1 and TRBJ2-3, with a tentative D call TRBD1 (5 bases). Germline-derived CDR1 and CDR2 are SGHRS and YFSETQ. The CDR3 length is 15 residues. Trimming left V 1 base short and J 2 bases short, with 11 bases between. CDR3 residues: CASSLYAGSTDTQYF. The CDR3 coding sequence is TGCGCCAGCAGCTTGTATGCAGGGTCCACAGATACGCAGTATTTT. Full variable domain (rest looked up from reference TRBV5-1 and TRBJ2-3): KAGVTQTPRYLIKTRGQQVTLSCSPISGHRSVSWYQQTPGQGLQFLFEYFSETQRNKGNFPGRFSGRQFSNSRSEMNVSTLELGDSALYLCASSLYAGSTDTQYFGPGTRLTVL.

This chain's CDR3 is CASSLNAGEQYF. The CDR3, as DNA: TGTGCCAGCAGCTTAAATGCCGGAGAGCAGTACTTC. The chain uses TRBV7-8 and TRBJ2-7; D gene unclear. Germline loops: CDR1 SGHVS, CDR2 FQNEAQ. This CDR3 spans 12 amino acids. The V and J ends lost 2 bases and 7 bases respectively, with 9 bases between them.

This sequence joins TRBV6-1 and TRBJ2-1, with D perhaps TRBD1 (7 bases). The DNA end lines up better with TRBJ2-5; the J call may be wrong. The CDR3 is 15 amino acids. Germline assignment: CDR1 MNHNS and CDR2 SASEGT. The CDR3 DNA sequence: TGTGCCAGCAGCCCTACCCCGGAGGGGGCGCAGACCCAGTACTTC. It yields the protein CASSPTPEGAQTQYF.

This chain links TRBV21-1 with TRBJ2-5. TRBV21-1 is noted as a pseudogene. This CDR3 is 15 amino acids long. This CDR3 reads CASSKGSRYQETQYF. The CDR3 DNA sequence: TGTGCCAGCAGCAAAGGGTCCAGGTACCAAGAGACCCAGTACTTC.

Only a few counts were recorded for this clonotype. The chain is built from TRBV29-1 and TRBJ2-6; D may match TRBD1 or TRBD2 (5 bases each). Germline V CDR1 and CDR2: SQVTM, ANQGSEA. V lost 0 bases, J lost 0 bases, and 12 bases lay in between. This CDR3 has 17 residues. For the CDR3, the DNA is TGCAGCGTTGAAGATCCGGGACGGATCTCTGGGGCCAACGTCCTGACTTTC. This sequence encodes CSVEDPGRISGANVLTF.

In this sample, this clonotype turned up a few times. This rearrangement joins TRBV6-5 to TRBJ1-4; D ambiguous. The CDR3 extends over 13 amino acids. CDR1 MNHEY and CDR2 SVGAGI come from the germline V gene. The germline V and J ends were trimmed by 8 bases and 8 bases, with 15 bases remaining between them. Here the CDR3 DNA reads TGTGCCAGCGCAGAGGGCCCGGGGGAAAAACTGTTTTTT. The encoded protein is CASAEGPGEKLFF.

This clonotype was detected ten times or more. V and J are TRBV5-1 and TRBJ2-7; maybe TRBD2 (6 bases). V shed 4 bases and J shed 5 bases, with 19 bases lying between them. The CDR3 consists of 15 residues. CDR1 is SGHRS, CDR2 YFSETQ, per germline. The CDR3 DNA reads TGCGCCAGCAGCCCGGGGACCCTAGGAGGGGACGAGCAGTACTTC. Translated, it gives CASSPGTLGGDEQYF.

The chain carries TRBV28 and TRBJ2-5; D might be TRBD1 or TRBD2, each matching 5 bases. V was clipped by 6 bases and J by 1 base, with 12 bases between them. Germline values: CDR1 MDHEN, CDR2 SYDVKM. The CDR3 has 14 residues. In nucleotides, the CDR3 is TGTGCCAGCAGGAAGCTGGGGGTCCAAGAGACCCAGTACTTC. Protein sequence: CASRKLGVQETQYF.

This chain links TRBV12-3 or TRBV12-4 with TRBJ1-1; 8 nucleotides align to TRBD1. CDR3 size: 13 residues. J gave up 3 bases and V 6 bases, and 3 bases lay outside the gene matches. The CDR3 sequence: CASRRTGYTEAFF. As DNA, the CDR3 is TGTGCCAGCAGACGGACAGGGTACACTGAAGCTTTCTTT.

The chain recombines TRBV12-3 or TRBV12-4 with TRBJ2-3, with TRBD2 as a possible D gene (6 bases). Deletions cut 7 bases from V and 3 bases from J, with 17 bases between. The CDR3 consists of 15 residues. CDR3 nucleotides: TGTGCCAGCAAAGCCTGGGTTGGAGGGACAGATACGCAGTATTTT. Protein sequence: CASKAWVGGTDTQYF.